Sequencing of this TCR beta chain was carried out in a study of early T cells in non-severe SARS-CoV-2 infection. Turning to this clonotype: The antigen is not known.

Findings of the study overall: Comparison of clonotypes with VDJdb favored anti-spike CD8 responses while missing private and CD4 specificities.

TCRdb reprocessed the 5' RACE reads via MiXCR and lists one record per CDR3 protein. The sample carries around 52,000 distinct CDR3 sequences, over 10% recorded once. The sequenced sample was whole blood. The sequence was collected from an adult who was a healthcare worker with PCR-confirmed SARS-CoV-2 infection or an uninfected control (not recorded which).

For the CDR3, the DNA is TGTGCCAGCAGCGCAGTAAGCAATCAGCCCCAGCATTTT. Translating it yields CASSAVSNQPQHF. The chain combines TRBV11-2 with TRBJ1-5; D is unclear. The germline CDR1 and CDR2 sequences are SGHAT and FQNNGV. The V end lost 5 bases, the J end lost 1 base, and 6 bases lay between the germline ends. The CDR3 consists of 13 residues.